A single sample is the source of the 21 T cell receptor beta chains below, sequenced in a study of human T cells and chemical hapten exposure. Described time point: patch test 1, 2 weeks after DPC sensitization. Documented treatment: therapeutic diphenylcyclopropenone sensitization with weekly scalp DPC. TCRdb independently ran MiXCR on the RACE reads; one entry per CDR3 protein. The repertoire holds 85,000 or so distinct CDR3 sequences, with roughly 10% as singletons. The sequenced sample was whole blood, obtained in connection with sensitization to the hapten diphenylcyclopropenone (DPC). The origin of the receptors is a woman between 45 and 60 years old with alopecia areata. Some clones in this sample may be carry-over from other donors' samples.

This clonotype has at least ten counts. V is TRBV5-6 and J is TRBJ2-5; D not certain. CDR3 size: 13 residues. Trimming removed 2 bases from V and 2 bases from J, with 7 bases in between. Germline loops: CDR1 SGHDT, CDR2 YYEEEE. CDR3 residues: CASSLLAQETQYF. The CDR3 nucleotides read TGTGCCAGCAGCTTATTGGCACAAGAGACCCAGTACTTC.

This clonotype was observed a handful of times. This chain links TRBV10-3 with TRBJ2-7; 9 bases fit TRBD2. Trimming cost V 7 bases and J 3 bases; bases outside gene matches: 10. Germline V lookup: CDR1 ENHRY, CDR2 SYGVKD. This CDR3 contains 15 residues. This CDR3 reads CAIMFEASGIYEQYF. CDR3 in DNA: TGTGCCATCATGTTCGAGGCTAGCGGGATCTACGAGCAGTACTTC.

The rearrangement joins TRBV4-2 to TRBJ2-5, with 9 bases identical to TRBD1. Trimming at V came to 1 base and at J to 5 bases, leaving 5 bases not matched to a gene. The CDR3 spans 15 residues. The germline CDR1 and CDR2 sequences are LGHNA and YNFKEQ. CDR3 nucleotide sequence: TGTGCCAGCAGCCAAGCTCCGGGACAGGGTGAGACCCAGTACTTC. Encoded protein: CASSQAPGQGETQYF.

The genes are TRBV29-1 and TRBJ2-3, with 7 bases identical to TRBD1. CDR1 and CDR2 from the germline V gene are SQVTM and ANQGSEA. V lost 7 bases, J lost 5 bases, and 12 bases stayed unmatched. The CDR3 totals 14 residues. The CDR3 nucleotides are TGCAGCGCTGCAACAGGGGTTCAGGGAGATACGCAGTATTTT. It encodes CSAATGVQGDTQYF.

This clonotype has a count of ten or more. The chain recombines TRBV5-1 with TRBJ2-1; D uncertain. Germline V gene lookup returns CDR1 SGHRS and CDR2 YFSETQ. V was trimmed by 5 bases and J by 3 bases, leaving 12 bases between them. CDR3 length: 14 amino acids. CDR3 nucleotide sequence: TGCGCCAGCAGGGATCACGTTAACTACAATGAGCAGTTCTTC. Its translation: CASRDHVNYNEQFF.

Many counts were recorded for this clonotype. The chain's CDR3 is CASSRSGETQYF. The CDR3 DNA follows: TGTGCCAGCAGCCGGAGTGGGGAGACCCAGTACTTC. The rearrangement joins TRBV7-7 to TRBJ2-5; D remains ambiguous. CDR1 is SSHAT, CDR2 FNYEAQ, per germline (reference sequence). V was shortened by 5 bases and J by 5 bases, with 9 bases between the two germline ends. This CDR3 has 12 residues.

This clonotype showed up many times. The J gene is TRBJ2-7, the V gene TRBV6-2 or TRBV6-3; 9 bases align to TRBD2. The germline CDR1 and CDR2 sequences are MNHEY and SVGEGT. The CDR3 is 14 residues long. J was trimmed by 3 bases and V by 7 bases; bases with no gene match: 7. The CDR3 region is CASNFAGGNYEQYF. The CDR3 DNA follows: TGTGCCAGCAACTTTGCGGGGGGGAACTACGAGCAGTACTTC.

This clonotype was picked up many times. An end of the junction differs from the germline gene, which may be a read error. The chain joins TRBV29-1 to TRBJ2-3; D is unresolved. The germline CDR1 and CDR2 sequences are SQVTM and ANQGSEA. The CDR3 sequence is 12 residues long. The CDR3 bases are TGCAGCGTTGTCTATAGCATAGATACGCAGTATTTT. Protein: CSVVYSIDTQYF.

This clonotype was counted ten times or more. V gene TRBV28 combines with J gene TRBJ2-1; 11 bases match TRBD2. Unmatched junction bases numbered 6, after V lost 5 bases and J lost 6 bases. The CDR3 has 15 amino acids. Germline V gene sequence: CDR1 MDHEN, CDR2 SYDVKM. The DNA for the CDR3 is TGTGCCAGCAGTCTAGCGGGAGGAAGACCCAATGAGCAGTTCTTC. It yields the protein CASSLAGGRPNEQFF.

This chain joins TRBV11-2 and TRBJ1-6, with 10 bases identical to TRBD1. V lost 3 bases, J lost 7 bases, and 3 bases stayed unmatched. Germline CDR1 SGHAT, CDR2 FQNNGV. The length of the CDR3 is 15 residues. In DNA form, the CDR3 reads TGTGCCAGCAGCTTCAGACAGGGGGCAAATTCACCCCTCCACTTT. Its protein product is CASSFRQGANSPLHF.

Remarks on this clonotype: A much larger clone lies one base from this, so it may be a read error. The chain employs TRBV12-3 or TRBV12-4 and TRBJ1-1; perhaps TRBD1 as D (6 bases). This CDR3 is 14 amino acids long. CDR3 DNA: TGTGCCAGCAGTTTAAAGGGCAGGGGAACTGAAGCTTTATTT. As protein: CASSLKGRGTEALF.

In the case of this clonotype: Germline is not matched at one junction end, which may reflect a read error. This sequence joins TRBV5-1 and TRBJ2-1; 11 positions agree with TRBD2. Germline CDR1 SGHRS, CDR2 YFSETQ. The CDR3 covers 15 residues. The DNA for the CDR3 is TGTGCCAGCAGCTTATTCCCGACTAGCGGGGACGGGCAGTTCTTC. It encodes CASSLFPTSGDGQFF.

In this sample, this clonotype turned up a few times. V is TRBV14 and J is TRBJ1-2, with D unclear. In germline, CDR1 is SGHDN, CDR2 FVKESK. The V end was cut by 2 bases, the J end by 4 bases, with 8 bases between. This CDR3 spans 13 amino acids. CDR3 protein: CASSQFHSYGYTF. The CDR3, as DNA: TGTGCCAGCAGCCAATTCCACAGCTATGGCTACACCTTC. Drawing the rest from reference TRBV14 and TRBJ1-2, the complete variable domain is EAGVTQFPSHSVIEKGQTVTLRCDPISGHDNLYWYRRVMGKEIKFLLHFVKESKQDESGMPNNRFLAERTGGTYSTLKVQPAELEDSGVYFCASSQFHSYGYTFGSGTRLTVV.

The rearrangement joins TRBV14 to TRBJ2-7; D unresolved. Trimming removed 3 bases at V and 0 bases at J, with 12 bases between. The V gene's germline CDR1 is SGHDN and CDR2 FVKESK. CDR3 size: 15 residues. The CDR3 DNA follows: TGTGCCAGCAGCCAGCTAGGGCGGAGCTCCTACGAGCAGTACTTC. Protein: CASSQLGRSSYEQYF. The whole variable domain, remainder taken from reference TRBV14 and TRBJ2-7, is EAGVTQFPSHSVIEKGQTVTLRCDPISGHDNLYWYRRVMGKEIKFLLHFVKESKQDESGMPNNRFLAERTGGTYSTLKVQPAELEDSGVYFCASSQLGRSSYEQYFGPGTRLTVT.

The chain employs TRBV20-1 and TRBJ2-2, with 7 bases aligning to TRBD1. The CDR3 sequence is 13 residues long. V lost 6 bases and J lost 11; bases outside the gene matches: 12. From germline, CDR1 is DFQATT and CDR2 SNEGSKA (reference sequence). CDR3 amino acids: CSALSSDRPELFF. CDR3 nucleotide sequence: TGCAGTGCCCTGTCGTCGGACAGGCCCGAGCTGTTTTTT.

This clonotype was counted many times. The genes are TRBV25-1 and TRBJ1-1, with D possibly being TRBD1 (5 bases). V was trimmed by 6 bases and J by 5 bases, leaving 16 bases between them. Germline V CDR1 and CDR2: MGHDK, SYGVNS. The CDR3 is made up of 14 amino acids. The CDR3 is CASRPQGYGTEAFF. The CDR3 region has the DNA TGTGCCAGCAGGCCTCAGGGTTATGGGACTGAAGCTTTCTTT.

The CDR3 loop is CASRGDIEAFF. In nucleotides, the CDR3 is TGTGCCAGCAGGGGGGACATTGAAGCTTTCTTT. This chain connects TRBV7-9 to TRBJ1-1, with D tentatively TRBD1 (6 bases). CDR1 and CDR2 (germline): SEHNR, FQNEAQ (reference sequence). The V end was cut by 6 bases, the J end by 7 bases, with 9 bases between. CDR3 length equals 11 residues.

The chain is built from TRBV5-1 and TRBJ2-3; TRBD2 might be the D (6 bases). The CDR3 is 15 amino acids. V was clipped by 4 bases and J by 4 bases, with 16 bases between them. Germline values: CDR1 SGHRS, CDR2 YFSETQ. The CDR3 reads CASSGRSLAADTQYF. The DNA of the CDR3 is TGCGCCAGCAGCGGGAGGTCCCTAGCCGCAGATACGCAGTATTTT.

V is TRBV29-1 and J is TRBJ1-1; 8 bases match TRBD1. This CDR3 contains 12 residues. In germline, CDR1 is SQVTM, CDR2 ANQGSEA. V shed 6 bases and J 1 base; nucleotides not matched to a gene: 1. The chain's CDR3 is CSVGTGNTEAFF. In DNA form, the CDR3 reads TGCAGCGTGGGGACAGGGAACACTGAAGCTTTCTTT.

The chain uses TRBV6-5 and TRBJ1-6; unclear D gene. There are 15 residues in the CDR3. Trimming removed 2 bases from V and 9 bases from J, with 14 bases in between. Germline V lookup: CDR1 MNHEY, CDR2 SVGAGI. The CDR3 region has the DNA TGTGCCAGCAGTTACGAGGCGTTCCGGAGTTCACCCCTCCACTTT. Translating gives CASSYEAFRSSPLHF.

The CDR3 here is CASSLATGGWYGYTF. In DNA form, the CDR3 reads TGTGCCAGCAGCTTAGCCACAGGGGGTTGGTATGGCTACACCTTC. The chain recombines TRBV7-2 with TRBJ1-2, with 8 bases lining up with TRBD1. The CDR3 has 15 residues. J was trimmed by 5 bases and V by 0 bases; bases with no gene match: 5. CDR1 is SGHTA, CDR2 FQGNSA, per germline. Full variable domain (outside the CDR3, taken from reference TRBV7-2 and TRBJ1-2): GAGVSQSPSNKVTEKGKDVELRCDPISGHTALYWYRQSLGQGLEFLIYFQGNSAPDKSGLPSDRFSAERTGGSVSTLTIQRTQQEDSAVYLCASSLATGGWYGYTFGSGTRLTVV.